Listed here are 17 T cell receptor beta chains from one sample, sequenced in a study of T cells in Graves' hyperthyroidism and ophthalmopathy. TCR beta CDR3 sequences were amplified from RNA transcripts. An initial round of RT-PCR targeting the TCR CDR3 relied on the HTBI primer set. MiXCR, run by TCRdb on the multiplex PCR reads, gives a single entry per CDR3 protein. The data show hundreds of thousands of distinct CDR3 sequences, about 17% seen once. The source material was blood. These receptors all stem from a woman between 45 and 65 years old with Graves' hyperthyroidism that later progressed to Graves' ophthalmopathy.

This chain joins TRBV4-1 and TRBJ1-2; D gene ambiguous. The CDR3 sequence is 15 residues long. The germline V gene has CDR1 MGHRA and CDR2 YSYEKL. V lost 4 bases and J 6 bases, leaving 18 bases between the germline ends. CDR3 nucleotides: TGCGCCAGCAGCCCCGAGTCGGTCCGGGGAGATGGCTACACCTTC. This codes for CASSPESVRGDGYTF.

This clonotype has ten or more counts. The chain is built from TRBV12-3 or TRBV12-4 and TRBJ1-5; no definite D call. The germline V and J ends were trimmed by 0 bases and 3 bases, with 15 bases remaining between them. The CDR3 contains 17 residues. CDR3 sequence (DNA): TGTGCCAGCAGTTTAGCGCTTGGACGGGGAACCAATCAGCCCCAGCATTTT. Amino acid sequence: CASSLALGRGTNQPQHF.

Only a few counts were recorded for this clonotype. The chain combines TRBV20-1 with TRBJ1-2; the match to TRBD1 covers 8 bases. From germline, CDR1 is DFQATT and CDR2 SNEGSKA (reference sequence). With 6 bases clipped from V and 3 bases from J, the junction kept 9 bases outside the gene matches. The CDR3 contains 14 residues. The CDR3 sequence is CSAPQGVMDYGYTF. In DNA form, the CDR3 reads TGCAGTGCCCCACAGGGGGTTATGGACTATGGCTACACCTTC.

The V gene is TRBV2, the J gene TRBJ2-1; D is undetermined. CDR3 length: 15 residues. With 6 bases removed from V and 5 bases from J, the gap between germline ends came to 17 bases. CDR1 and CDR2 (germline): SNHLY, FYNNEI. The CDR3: CASRAQAYPNNEQFF. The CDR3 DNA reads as TGTGCCAGCAGGGCCCAGGCGTACCCAAACAATGAGCAGTTCTTC.

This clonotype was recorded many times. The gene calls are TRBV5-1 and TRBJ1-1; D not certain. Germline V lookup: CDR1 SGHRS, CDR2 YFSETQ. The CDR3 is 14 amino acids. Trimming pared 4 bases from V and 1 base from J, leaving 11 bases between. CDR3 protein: CASSNQPGNTEAFF. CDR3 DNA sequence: TGCGCCAGCAGCAACCAACCGGGGAACACTGAAGCTTTCTTT.

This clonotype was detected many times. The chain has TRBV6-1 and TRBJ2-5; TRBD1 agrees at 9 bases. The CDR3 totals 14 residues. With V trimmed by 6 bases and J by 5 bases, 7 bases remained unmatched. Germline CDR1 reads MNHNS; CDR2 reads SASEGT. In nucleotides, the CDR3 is TGTGCCAGCAGGGGACAGGGCCGTGGGGAGACCCAGTACTTC. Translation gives CASRGQGRGETQYF.

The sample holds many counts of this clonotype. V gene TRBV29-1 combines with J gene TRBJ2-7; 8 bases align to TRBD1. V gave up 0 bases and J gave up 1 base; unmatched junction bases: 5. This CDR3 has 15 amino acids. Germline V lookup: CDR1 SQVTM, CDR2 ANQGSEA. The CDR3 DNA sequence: TGCAGCGTTGAAGATCCGGGACAGGAGTCCTACGAGCAGTACTTC. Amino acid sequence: CSVEDPGQESYEQYF.

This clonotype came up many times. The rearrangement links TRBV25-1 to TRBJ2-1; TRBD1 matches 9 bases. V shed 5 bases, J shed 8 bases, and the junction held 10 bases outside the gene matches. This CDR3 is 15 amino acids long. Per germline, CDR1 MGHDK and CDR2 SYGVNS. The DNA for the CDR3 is TGTGCCAGCAGTCCGCCGGACAGGGGTGAGGATGAGCAGTTCTTC. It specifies CASSPPDRGEDEQFF.

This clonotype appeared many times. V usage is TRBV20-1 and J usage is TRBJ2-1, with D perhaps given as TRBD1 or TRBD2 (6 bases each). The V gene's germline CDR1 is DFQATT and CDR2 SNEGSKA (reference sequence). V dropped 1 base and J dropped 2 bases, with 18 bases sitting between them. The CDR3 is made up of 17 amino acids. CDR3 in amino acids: CSARGPRGRITYNEQFF. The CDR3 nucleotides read TGCAGTGCTAGAGGGCCCCGGGGGCGAATTACCTACAATGAGCAGTTCTTC.

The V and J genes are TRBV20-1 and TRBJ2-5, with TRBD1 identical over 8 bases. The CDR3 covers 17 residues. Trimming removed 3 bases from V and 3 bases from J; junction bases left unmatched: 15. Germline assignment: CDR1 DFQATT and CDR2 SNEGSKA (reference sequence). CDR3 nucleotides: TGCAGTGCTAGTTCAGCGGTGGGTTGGACAGGGAAAGAGACCCAGTACTTC. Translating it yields CSASSAVGWTGKETQYF.

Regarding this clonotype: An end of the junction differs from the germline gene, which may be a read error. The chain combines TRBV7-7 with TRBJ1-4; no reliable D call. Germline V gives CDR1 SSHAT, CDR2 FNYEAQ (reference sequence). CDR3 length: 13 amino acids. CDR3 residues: CASSRSSGEKLFF. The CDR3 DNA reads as TGTGCTAGCAGTCGGAGTTCGGGTGAAAAACTGTTTTTT.

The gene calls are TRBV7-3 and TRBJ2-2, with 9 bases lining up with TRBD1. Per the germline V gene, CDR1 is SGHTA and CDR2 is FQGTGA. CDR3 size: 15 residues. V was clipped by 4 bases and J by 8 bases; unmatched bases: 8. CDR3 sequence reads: CASSSRTGEIGELFF. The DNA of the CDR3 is TGTGCCAGCAGCTCTAGGACAGGGGAAATAGGGGAGCTGTTTTTT. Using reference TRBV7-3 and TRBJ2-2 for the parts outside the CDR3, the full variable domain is GAGVSQTPSNKVTEKGKYVELRCDPISGHTALYWYRQSLGQGPEFLIYFQGTGAADDSGLPNDRFFAVRPEGSVSTLKIQRTERGDSAVYLCASSSRTGEIGELFFGEGSRLTVL.

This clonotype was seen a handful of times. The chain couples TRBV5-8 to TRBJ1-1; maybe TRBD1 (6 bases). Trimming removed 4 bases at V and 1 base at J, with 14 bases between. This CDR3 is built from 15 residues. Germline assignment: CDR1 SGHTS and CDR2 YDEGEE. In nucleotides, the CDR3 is TGTGCCAGCAGCCCCGAGGGGGGGTGGAACACTGAAGCTTTCTTT. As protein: CASSPEGGWNTEAFF.

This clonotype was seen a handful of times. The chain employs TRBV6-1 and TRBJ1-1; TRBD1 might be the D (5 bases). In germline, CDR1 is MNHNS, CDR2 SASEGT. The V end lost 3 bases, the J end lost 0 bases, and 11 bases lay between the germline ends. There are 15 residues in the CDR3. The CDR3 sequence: CASSEMRGMNTEAFF. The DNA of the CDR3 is TGTGCCAGCAGTGAGATGAGGGGAATGAACACTGAAGCTTTCTTT.

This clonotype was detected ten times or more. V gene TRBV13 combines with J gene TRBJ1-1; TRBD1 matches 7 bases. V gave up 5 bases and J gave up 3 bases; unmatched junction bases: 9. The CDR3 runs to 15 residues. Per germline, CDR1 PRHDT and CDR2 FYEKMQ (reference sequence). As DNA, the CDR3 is TGTGCCAGCAGCCCCCTCTCTAGGGGGCACACTGAAGCTTTCTTT. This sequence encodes CASSPLSRGHTEAFF. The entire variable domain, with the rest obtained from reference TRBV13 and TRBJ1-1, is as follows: AAGVIQSPRHLIKEKRETATLKCYPIPRHDTVYWYQQGPGQDPQFLISFYEKMQSDKGSIPDRFSAQQFSDYHSELNMSSLELGDSALYFCASSPLSRGHTEAFFGQGTRLTVV.

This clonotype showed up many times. The CDR3 sequence is CASSLQGRLGSSGELFF. Here the CDR3 DNA reads TGCGCCAGCAGCTTGCAGGGTCGACTAGGGAGCTCCGGGGAGCTGTTTTTT. This rearrangement joins TRBV5-1 to TRBJ2-2, with D possibly being TRBD2 (6 bases). Germline V gives CDR1 SGHRS, CDR2 YFSETQ. The V gene lost 1 base and the J gene lost 6 bases, with 19 bases spanning the gap. This CDR3 has 17 amino acids.

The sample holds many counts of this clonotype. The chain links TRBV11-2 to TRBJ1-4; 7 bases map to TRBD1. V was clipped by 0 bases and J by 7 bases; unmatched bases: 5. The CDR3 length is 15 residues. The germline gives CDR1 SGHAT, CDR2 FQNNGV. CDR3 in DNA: TGTGCCAGCAGCTTAGATCAGGGGGACAGTGAAAAACTGTTTTTT. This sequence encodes CASSLDQGDSEKLFF.